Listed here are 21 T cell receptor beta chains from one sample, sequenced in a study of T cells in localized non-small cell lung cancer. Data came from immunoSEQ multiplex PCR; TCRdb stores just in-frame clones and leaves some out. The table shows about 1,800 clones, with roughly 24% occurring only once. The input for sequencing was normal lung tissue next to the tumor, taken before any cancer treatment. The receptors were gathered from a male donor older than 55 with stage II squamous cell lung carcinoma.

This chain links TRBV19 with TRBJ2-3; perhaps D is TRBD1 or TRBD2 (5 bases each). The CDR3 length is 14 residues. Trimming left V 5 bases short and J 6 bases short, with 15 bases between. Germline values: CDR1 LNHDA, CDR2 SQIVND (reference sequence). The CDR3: CASSLRDAGDTQYF. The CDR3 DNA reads TGTGCCAGTAGTCTCCGGGACGCCGGGGATACGCAGTATTTT.

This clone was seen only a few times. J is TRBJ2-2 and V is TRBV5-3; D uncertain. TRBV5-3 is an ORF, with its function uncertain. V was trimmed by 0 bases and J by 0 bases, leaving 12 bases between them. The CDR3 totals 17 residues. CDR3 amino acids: CARSLGPFSPNTGELFF. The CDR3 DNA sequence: TGTGCCAGAAGCTTGGGGCCTTTCAGCCCGAACACCGGGGAGCTGTTTTTT.

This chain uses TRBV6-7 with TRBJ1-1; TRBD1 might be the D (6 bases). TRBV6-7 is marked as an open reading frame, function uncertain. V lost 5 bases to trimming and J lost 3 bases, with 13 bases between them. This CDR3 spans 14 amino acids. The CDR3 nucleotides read TGTGCCAGCAGTCCAGAGGGGGGCCACACTGAAGCTTTCTTT. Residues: CASSPEGGHTEAFF.

The CDR3 coding sequence is TGTGCCAGCTCACCAGTCGCACAATACGAGCAGTACTTC. This encodes CASSPVAQYEQYF. The chain combines TRBV18 with TRBJ2-7; no reliable D call. The CDR3 spans 13 residues. Germline V gene lookup returns CDR1 KGHSH and CDR2 LQKENI. V lost 2 bases to trimming and J lost 4 bases, with 9 bases between them.

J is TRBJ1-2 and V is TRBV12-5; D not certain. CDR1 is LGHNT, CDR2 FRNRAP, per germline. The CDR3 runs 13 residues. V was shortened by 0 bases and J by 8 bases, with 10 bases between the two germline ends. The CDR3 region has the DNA TGTGCTAGTGGTTTGGTACAGTCCAGGGGCTACACCTTC. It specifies CASGLVQSRGYTF. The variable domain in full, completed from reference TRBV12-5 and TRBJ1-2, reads DARVTQTPRHKVTEMGQEVTMRCQPILGHNTVFWYRQTMMQGLELLAYFRNRAPLDDSGMPKDRFSAEMPDATLATLKIQPSEPRDSAVYFCASGLVQSRGYTFGSGTRLTVV.

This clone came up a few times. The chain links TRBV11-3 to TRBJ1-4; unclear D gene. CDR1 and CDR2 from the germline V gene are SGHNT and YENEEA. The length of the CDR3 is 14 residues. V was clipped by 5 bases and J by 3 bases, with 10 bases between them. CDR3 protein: CASSQGPANEKLFF. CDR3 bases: TGTGCCAGCAGCCAAGGCCCGGCTAATGAAAAACTGTTTTTT. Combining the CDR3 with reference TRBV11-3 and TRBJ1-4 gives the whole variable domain EAGVVQSPRYKIIEKKQPVAFWCNPISGHNTLYWYLQNLGQGPELLIRYENEEAVDDSQLPKDRFSAERLKGVDSTLKIQPAELGDSAVYLCASSQGPANEKLFFGSGTQLSVL.

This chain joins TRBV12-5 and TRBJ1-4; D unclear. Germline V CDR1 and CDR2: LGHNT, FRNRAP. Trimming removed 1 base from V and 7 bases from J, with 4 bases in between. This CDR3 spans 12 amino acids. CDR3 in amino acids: CASGLDVEKLFF. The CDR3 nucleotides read TGTGCTAGTGGTTTGGACGTTGAAAAACTGTTTTTT.

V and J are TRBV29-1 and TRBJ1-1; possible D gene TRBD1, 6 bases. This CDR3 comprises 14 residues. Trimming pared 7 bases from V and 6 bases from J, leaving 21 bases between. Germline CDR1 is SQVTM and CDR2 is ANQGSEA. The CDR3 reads CSALFGGPPPEAFF. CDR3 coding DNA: TGCAGCGCCCTCTTTGGGGGGCCGCCGCCTGAAGCTTTCTTT.

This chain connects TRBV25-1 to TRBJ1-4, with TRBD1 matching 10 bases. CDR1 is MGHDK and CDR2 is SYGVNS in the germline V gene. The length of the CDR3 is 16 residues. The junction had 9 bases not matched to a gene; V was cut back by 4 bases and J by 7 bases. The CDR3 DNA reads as TGTGCCAGCAGTGGTTTGGGTGGACAGGGGGGTGAAAAACTGTTTTTT. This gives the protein CASSGLGGQGGEKLFF.

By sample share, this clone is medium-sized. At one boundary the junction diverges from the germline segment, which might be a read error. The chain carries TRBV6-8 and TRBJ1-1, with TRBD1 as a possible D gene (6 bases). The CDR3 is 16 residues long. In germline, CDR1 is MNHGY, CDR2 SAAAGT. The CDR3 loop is CAISREGVGQDTEAFF. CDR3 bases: TGTGCCATCAGTAGAGAGGGGGTCGGGCAGGACACTGAAGCTTTCTTT.

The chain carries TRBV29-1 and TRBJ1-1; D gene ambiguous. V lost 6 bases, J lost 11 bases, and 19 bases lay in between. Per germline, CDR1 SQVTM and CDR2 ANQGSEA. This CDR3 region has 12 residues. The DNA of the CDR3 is TGCAGCGTCGCCTGGGGAAGCTTTGGCGCTTTCTTT. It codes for CSVAWGSFGAFF.

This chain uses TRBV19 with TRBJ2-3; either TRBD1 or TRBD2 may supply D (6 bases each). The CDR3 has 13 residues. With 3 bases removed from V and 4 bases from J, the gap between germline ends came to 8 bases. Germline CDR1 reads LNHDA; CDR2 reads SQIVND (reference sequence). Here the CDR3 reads CASSIRGADTQYF. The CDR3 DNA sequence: TGTGCCAGTAGTATTAGGGGGGCAGATACGCAGTATTTT. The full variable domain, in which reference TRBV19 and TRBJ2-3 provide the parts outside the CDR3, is DGGITQSPKYLFRKEGQNVTLSCEQNLNHDAMYWYRQDPGQGLRLIYYSQIVNDFQKGDIAEGYSVSREKKESFPLTVTSAQKNPTAFYLCASSIRGADTQYFGPGTRLTVL.

Here the CDR3 DNA reads TGTGCCAGCAGCTCGCTTAACTATGGCTACACCTTC. This encodes CASSSLNYGYTF. The V gene is TRBV28, the J gene TRBJ1-2; D call uncertain. Trimming pared 6 bases from V and 1 base from J, leaving 6 bases between. The CDR3 has 12 amino acids. CDR1 and CDR2 from the germline V gene are MDHEN and SYDVKM.

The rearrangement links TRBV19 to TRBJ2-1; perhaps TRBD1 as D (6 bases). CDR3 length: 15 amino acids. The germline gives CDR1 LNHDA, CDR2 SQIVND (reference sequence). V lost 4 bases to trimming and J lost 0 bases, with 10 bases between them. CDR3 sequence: CASSTQGFSYNEQFF. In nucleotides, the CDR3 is TGTGCCAGTAGTACTCAGGGGTTCTCCTACAATGAGCAGTTCTTC.

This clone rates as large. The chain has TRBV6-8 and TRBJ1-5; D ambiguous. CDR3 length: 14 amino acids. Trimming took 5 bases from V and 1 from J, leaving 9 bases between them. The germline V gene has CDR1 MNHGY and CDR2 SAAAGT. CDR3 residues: CASSGDGSNQPQHF. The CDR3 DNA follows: TGTGCCAGCAGTGGAGACGGGAGCAATCAGCCCCAGCATTTT.

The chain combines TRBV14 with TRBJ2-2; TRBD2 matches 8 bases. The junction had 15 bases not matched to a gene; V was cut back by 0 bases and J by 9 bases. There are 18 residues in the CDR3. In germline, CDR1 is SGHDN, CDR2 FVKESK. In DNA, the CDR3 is TGTGCCAGCAGCCAAGATTATGGAGCGGGGGTTCCGCACCGGGAGCTGTTTTTT. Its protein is CASSQDYGAGVPHRELFF. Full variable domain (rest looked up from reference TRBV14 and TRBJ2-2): EAGVTQFPSHSVIEKGQTVTLRCDPISGHDNLYWYRRVMGKEIKFLLHFVKESKQDESGMPNNRFLAERTGGTYSTLKVQPAELEDSGVYFCASSQDYGAGVPHRELFFGEGSRLTVL.

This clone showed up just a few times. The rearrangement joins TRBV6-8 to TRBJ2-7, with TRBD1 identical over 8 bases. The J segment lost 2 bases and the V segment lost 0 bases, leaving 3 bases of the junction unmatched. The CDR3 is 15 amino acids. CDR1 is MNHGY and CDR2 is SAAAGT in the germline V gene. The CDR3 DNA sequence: TGTGCCAGCAGTTACTCCCGGGGACAGGCCTACGAGCAGTACTTC. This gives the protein CASSYSRGQAYEQYF.

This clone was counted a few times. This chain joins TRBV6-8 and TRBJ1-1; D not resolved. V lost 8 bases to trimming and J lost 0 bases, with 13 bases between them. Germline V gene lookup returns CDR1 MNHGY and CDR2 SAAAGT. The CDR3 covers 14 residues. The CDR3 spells CASGQRSMNTEAFF. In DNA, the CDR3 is TGTGCCAGCGGGCAGCGGTCAATGAACACTGAAGCTTTCTTT.

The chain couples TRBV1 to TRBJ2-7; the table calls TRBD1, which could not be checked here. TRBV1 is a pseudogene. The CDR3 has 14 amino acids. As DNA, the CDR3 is TGCGCCAGCAGCCCAGTCAGGGTCCGCTACGAGCAGTACTTC. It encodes CASSPVRVRYEQYF.

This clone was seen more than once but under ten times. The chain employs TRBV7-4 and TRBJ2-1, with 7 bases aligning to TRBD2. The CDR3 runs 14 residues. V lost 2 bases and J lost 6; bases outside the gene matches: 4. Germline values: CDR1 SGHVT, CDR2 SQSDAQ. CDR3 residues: CASSLTAGVNEQFF. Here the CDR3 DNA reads TGTGCCAGCAGCTTAACGGCGGGGGTCAATGAGCAGTTCTTC.

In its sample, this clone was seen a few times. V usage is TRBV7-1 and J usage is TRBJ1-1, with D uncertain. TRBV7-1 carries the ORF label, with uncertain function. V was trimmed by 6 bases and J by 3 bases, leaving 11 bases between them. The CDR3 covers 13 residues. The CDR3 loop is CASRAGRYTEAFF. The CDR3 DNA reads TGTGCCAGCAGAGCTGGGCGTTACACTGAAGCTTTCTTT.